The T cell receptor beta chain under discussion was sequenced for a study of regulatory T cells in long-lasting Graves disease. General study results and limits: Comparison showed that persistent patients shared more public clonotypes (about 2,600) than new patients (about 970). It is possible that accuracy was reduced by the small size of the sample. Reduced TCR diversity was observed in persistent Graves' patients versus newly diagnosed patients.

Time point of the sample: newly diagnosed GD, antithyroid drugs for less than 3 months. The TCR library was prepared using RNA isolated from PBMCs. The authors drew patients from an endocrinology department in Xi'an, China. Through Arm-PCR of CDR3 regions and iRepertoire HTBI primers, TCR beta libraries were built. Using its own MiXCR run on the multiplex PCR reads, TCRdb lists one record per CDR3 protein. The table includes under 300,000 distinct CDR3 sequences, 15% to 20% detected once. This clonotype was seen a few times. Its target is unknown. This CDR3 comprises 15 residues. The V gene's germline CDR1 is DFQATT and CDR2 SNEGSKA (reference sequence). The V and J ends lost 5 bases and 5 bases, in that order; junction bases with no gene match: 6.

This clonotype was obtained from a female donor with Graves disease. The sequencing here drew on peripheral blood mononuclear cells (PBMCs), taken at new diagnosis, from a patient treated with antithyroid drugs. The genes are TRBV20-1 and TRBJ2-1, with 13 bases that match TRBD2. The CDR3 reads CSARPGLAGHNEQFF. The CDR3 region has the DNA TGCAGTGCTCGCCCGGGACTAGCGGGACACAATGAGCAGTTCTTC.